What follows are 25 T cell receptor beta chains derived from one specimen sequenced in a study of blood T cell repertoires in COVID-19. Assay: immunoSEQ multiplex PCR; the TCRdb copy retains only in-frame clones and omits some. The repertoire includes approximately 82,000 clones, 70% to 90% of them detected once, and about an eighth sits in the top ten. What was sequenced was peripheral blood. Receptors originate from a human donor in a cohort sampled during active COVID-19.

This clone was observed a handful of times. J is TRBJ1-5 and V is TRBV11-3; no clear D. The length of the CDR3 is 10 residues. V was shortened by 11 bases and J by 6 bases, with 8 bases between the two germline ends. Germline-derived CDR1 and CDR2 are SGHNT and YENEEA. CDR3 protein: CAAWLQPQHF. Written as DNA, the CDR3 is TGTGCCGCCTGGCTTCAGCCCCAGCATTTT.

This clone was detected only a few times. V usage is TRBV2 and J usage is TRBJ2-5, with no clear D. Germline CDR1 SNHLY, CDR2 FYNNEI. The length of the CDR3 is 12 residues. The V end lost 7 bases, the J end lost 5 bases, and 11 bases lay between the germline ends. CDR3 coding DNA: TGTGCCAGCAAGAACACCGGGGAGACCCAGTACTTC. As protein: CASKNTGETQYF.

The chain combines TRBV2 with TRBJ1-5; 11 positions match TRBD1. Germline V gives CDR1 SNHLY, CDR2 FYNNEI. The CDR3 loop spans 15 amino acids. J was trimmed by 11 bases and V by 6 bases; bases with no gene match: 12. CDR3 coding DNA: TGTGCCAGCAGGGAGAGCGGACAGGGGGCGAGGTCCCAGCATTTT. This gives the protein CASRESGQGARSQHF.

The chain couples TRBV7-3 to TRBJ2-4; tentatively, D is TRBD1 (5 bases). CDR1 and CDR2 from the germline V gene are SGHTA and FQGTGA. The CDR3 consists of 12 residues. V was shortened by 4 bases and J by 9 bases, with 10 bases between the two germline ends. In nucleotides, the CDR3 is TGTGCCAGCAGCTCGACAGATCGCATTCAGTACTTC. It codes for CASSSTDRIQYF.

V usage is TRBV28 and J usage is TRBJ1-2; 7 bases fit TRBD1. Germline V gene sequence: CDR1 MDHEN, CDR2 SYDVKM. V dropped 6 bases and J dropped 5; count of bases not matched to a gene: 6. CDR3 size: 13 residues. CDR3 sequence reads: CASSDRAWYGYTF. The CDR3 bases are TGTGCCAGCAGCGACAGGGCCTGGTATGGCTACACCTTC.

DNA of the CDR3: TGTGCCACCAGTGATTCCCGGGTCGGGAGCACAGATACGCAGTATTTT. This translates into CATSDSRVGSTDTQYF. V gene TRBV24-1 combines with J gene TRBJ2-3; D unresolved. Trimming took 2 bases from V and 0 from J, leaving 11 bases between them. This CDR3 comprises 16 residues. Germline CDR1 and CDR2: KGHDR and SFDVKD.

V gene TRBV6-2 or TRBV6-3 combines with J gene TRBJ2-7, with 8 bases aligning to TRBD2. The germline gives CDR1 MNHEY, CDR2 SVGEGT. CDR3 length: 17 residues. V shed 4 bases and J 0 bases; nucleotides not matched to a gene: 11. Here the CDR3 reads CASSSPQTSVSSYEQYF. The DNA of the CDR3 is TGTGCCAGCAGTTCGCCTCAGACTAGCGTGAGCTCCTACGAGCAGTACTTC.

The rearrangement uses TRBV28 and TRBJ1-5, with 7 nucleotides matching TRBD1. The CDR3 runs to 12 residues. Germline trimming cut 5 bases from V and 9 bases from J; bases unmatched to any gene: 4. Per germline, CDR1 MDHEN and CDR2 SYDVKM. CDR3 in amino acids: CASSDRVWPQHF. CDR3 bases: TGTGCCAGCAGTGACAGGGTATGGCCCCAGCATTTT. Based on the CDR3 plus reference TRBV28 and TRBJ1-5, the full variable domain is DVKVTQSSRYLVKRTGEKVFLECVQDMDHENMFWYRQDPGLGLRLIYFSYDVKMKEKGDIPEGYSVSREKKERFSLILESASTNQTSMYLCASSDRVWPQHFGDGTRLSIL.

This clone was observed a single time. The same CDR3 can be traced to other DNA sequences in this sample. This chain connects TRBV5-1 to TRBJ2-5; 9 bases map to TRBD1. Germline CDR1 SGHRS, CDR2 YFSETQ. This CDR3 comprises 14 residues. The junction had 5 bases not matched to a gene; V was cut back by 3 bases and J by 5 bases. The CDR3 coding sequence is TGCGCCAGCAGCTCGGGACAGGGTAGGGAGACCCAGTACTTC. It encodes CASSSGQGRETQYF.

The chain is built from TRBV9 and TRBJ2-7; maybe TRBD2 (6 bases). Germline-derived CDR1 and CDR2 are SGDLS and YYNGEE. This CDR3 has 13 amino acids. Trimming removed 4 bases from V and 6 bases from J, with 14 bases in between. The CDR3 sequence is CASSSRPGGEQYF. In DNA form, the CDR3 reads TGTGCCAGCAGCTCCCGCCCCGGGGGCGAGCAGTACTTC.

The V and J genes are TRBV6-6 and TRBJ1-2, with 7 bases aligning to TRBD1. V was clipped by 7 bases and J by 0 bases; unmatched bases: 8. The CDR3 contains 15 residues. The germline V gene has CDR1 MNHNY and CDR2 SVGAGI (reference sequence). The CDR3 sequence: CASIPQGRANYGYTF. CDR3 in DNA: TGTGCCAGCATCCCACAGGGGAGAGCTAACTATGGCTACACCTTC.

The CDR3, as DNA: TGTGCCAGCTCACCTGGGGCCAGGAACCAAAATTCACCCCTCCACTTT. Amino acids: CASSPGARNQNSPLHF. The rearrangement joins TRBV18 to TRBJ1-6, with D maybe TRBD1 (5 bases). With 3 bases removed from V and 7 bases from J, the gap between germline ends came to 16 bases. The CDR3 contains 16 residues. CDR1 and CDR2 (germline): KGHSH, LQKENI.

The V and J genes are TRBV4-1 and TRBJ1-1; D is possibly TRBD1 (5 bases). The germline V gene encodes CDR1 MGHRA and CDR2 YSYEKL. The CDR3 consists of 15 residues. Trimming took off 5 bases at V and 5 bases at J, with 18 bases between the two ends. The CDR3 DNA reads TGCGCCAGCAGCTCCCCCAACCGGGGGAGAACTGAAGCTTTCTTT. Its protein product is CASSSPNRGRTEAFF.

This chain links TRBV28 with TRBJ1-5, with 9 bases that match TRBD1. CDR3 size: 16 residues. J was trimmed by 7 bases and V by 3 bases; bases with no gene match: 10. Germline V CDR1 and CDR2: MDHEN, SYDVKM. The CDR3 nucleotides read TGTGCCAGCAGTTTCCCCAGGACAGGGGCTAGGCAGCCCCAGCATTTT. Protein sequence: CASSFPRTGARQPQHF. Using reference TRBV28 and TRBJ1-5 for the parts outside the CDR3, the full variable domain is DVKVTQSSRYLVKRTGEKVFLECVQDMDHENMFWYRQDPGLGLRLIYFSYDVKMKEKGDIPEGYSVSREKKERFSLILESASTNQTSMYLCASSFPRTGARQPQHFGDGTRLSIL.

The CDR3 nucleotides are TGTGCCAGCAGCACCGAACGCCGGGACAGTCAGTTCTTC. It specifies CASSTERRDSQFF. The rearrangement joins TRBV12-3 or TRBV12-4 to TRBJ2-1, with 7 bases matching TRBD1. There are 13 residues in the CDR3. J was trimmed by 13 bases and V by 6 bases; bases with no gene match: 12.

The V call is TRBV5-1, the J call TRBJ2-3, with TRBD1 matching over 9 bases. V shed 3 bases, J shed 4 bases, and the junction held 6 bases outside the gene matches. Germline V gene data show CDR1 as SGHRS and CDR2 as YFSETQ. The CDR3 totals 15 residues. The CDR3 nucleotides read TGCGCCAGCAGCTCACAGGGGGCGCGGGCAGATACGCAGTATTTT. Its translation: CASSSQGARADTQYF.

This chain links TRBV15 with TRBJ2-5; 10 bases line up with TRBD1. Unmatched junction bases numbered 11, after V lost 3 bases and J lost 10 bases. The CDR3 is 15 residues long. Germline assignment: CDR1 LNHNV and CDR2 YYDKDF (reference sequence). As DNA, the CDR3 is TGTGCCACCAGCAGGTGGACAGGGGGGATTGACGGCCAGTACTTC. It codes for CATSRWTGGIDGQYF. Supplemented by reference TRBV15 and TRBJ2-5, the full variable domain reads DAMVIQNPRYQVTQFGKPVTLSCSQTLNHNVMYWYQQKSSQAPKLLFHYYDKDFNNEADTPDNFQSRRPNTSFCFLDIRSPGLGDTAMYLCATSRWTGGIDGQYFGPGTRLLVL.

V gene TRBV9 combines with J gene TRBJ2-1; 13 positions agree with TRBD2. CDR1 and CDR2 from the germline V gene are SGDLS and YYNGEE. J gave up 9 bases and V 5 bases, and 11 bases lay outside the gene matches. This CDR3 contains 16 residues. CDR3 coding DNA: TGTGCCAGCAGTCTACTAGCGGGGGGGCCCTCGCGTGAGCAGTTCTTC. Translation: CASSLLAGGPSREQFF.

About this clone: Other DNA sequences from this sample encode an identical CDR3 as well. The chain employs TRBV5-1 and TRBJ1-5; D is unresolved. Germline V gene sequence: CDR1 SGHRS, CDR2 YFSETQ. Deletions cut 2 bases from V and 4 bases from J, with 10 bases between. The CDR3 runs to 14 residues. The CDR3 protein is CASSLGGVNQPQHF. The CDR3 bases are TGCGCCAGCAGCTTAGGCGGAGTTAATCAGCCCCAGCATTTT.

This chain uses TRBV3-1 (or the pseudogene TRBV3-2) with TRBJ1-1; possibly TRBD1 for D (5 bases). From germline, CDR1 is LGHDT and CDR2 YNNKEL (reference sequence). With 5 bases removed from V and 5 bases from J, the gap between germline ends came to 15 bases. The CDR3 is 14 residues long. CDR3 DNA sequence: TGTGCCAGCAGCAAGGTCCAGGGCAGGACTGAAGCTTTCTTT. Its protein product is CASSKVQGRTEAFF.

V is TRBV21-1 and J is TRBJ2-5; the table gives TRBD2 as D, unverified against the DNA. TRBV21-1 is annotated as a pseudogene. The CDR3 is 14 amino acids. The CDR3 is CASSRGSGKETQYF. The CDR3 DNA sequence: TGTGCCAGCAGCCGGGGTTCGGGGAAAGAGACCCAGTACTTC.

The rearrangement uses TRBV7-3 and TRBJ2-1; TRBD2 aligns across 11 bases. V lost 4 bases to trimming and J lost 2 bases; unmatched junction nucleotides: 7. CDR1 is SGHTA and CDR2 is FQGTGA in the germline V gene. The CDR3 covers 17 residues. Written as DNA, the CDR3 is TGTGCCAGCAGCTCCGATATTAGCGGGGGGGCCTACAATGAGCAGTTCTTC. Amino acid sequence: CASSSDISGGAYNEQFF. Supplemented by reference TRBV7-3 and TRBJ2-1, the full variable domain reads GAGVSQTPSNKVTEKGKYVELRCDPISGHTALYWYRQSLGQGPEFLIYFQGTGAADDSGLPNDRFFAVRPEGSVSTLKIQRTERGDSAVYLCASSSDISGGAYNEQFFGPGTRLTVL.

The gene calls are TRBV28 and TRBJ1-1; D remains unclear. The CDR3 is made up of 14 amino acids. Germline CDR1 reads MDHEN; CDR2 reads SYDVKM. V lost 1 base to trimming and J lost 5 bases, with 11 bases between them. The CDR3 sequence is CASSLSAGRTEAFF. CDR3 DNA: TGTGCCAGCAGTTTATCCGCGGGTAGAACTGAAGCTTTCTTT.

The chain employs TRBV7-3 and TRBJ2-1, with TRBD2 matching over 11 bases. The CDR3 is 16 amino acids. The germline V gene encodes CDR1 SGHTA and CDR2 FQGTGA. The ends lost 4 bases at V and 3 bases at J; junction bases unmatched: 5. The DNA for the CDR3 is TGTGCCAGCAGCTCTAGCGGGGGGATCCGCTACAATGAGCAGTTCTTC. Its protein is CASSSSGGIRYNEQFF.

This clone appeared once. V is TRBV10-3 and J is TRBJ2-7; the D gene is possibly TRBD2 (5 bases). CDR1 and CDR2 from the germline V gene are ENHRY and SYGVKD. V was trimmed by 3 bases and J by 1 base, leaving 16 bases between them. The CDR3 has 16 residues. The CDR3 sequence is CAISEARGQASYEQYF. The CDR3 region has the DNA TGTGCCATCAGTGAAGCTAGAGGGCAGGCTTCCTACGAGCAGTACTTC.